Each of the 20 T cell receptor beta chains below was sequenced from the same sample in a study of CD4 and CD8 cells across lung adenocarcinoma regions. MiXCR was run by TCRdb on the PCR reads, yielding one entry per CDR3 protein. The top ten hold roughly a third of the sample, which has some 10,000 distinct CDR3 sequences, roughly 51% seen once. What was sequenced was CD8+ T cells from the margin of a lung tumor. The receptor source for this set is a male donor with lung adenocarcinoma. The CD4 and CD8 labels of this study may be unreliable.

This chain joins TRBV9 and TRBJ2-5; D possibly corresponds to TRBD2 (7 bases). CDR1 is SGDLS, CDR2 YYNGEE, per germline. With 0 bases removed from V and 11 bases from J, the gap between germline ends came to 23 bases. This CDR3 has 16 residues. The CDR3 DNA reads TGTGCCAGCAGCGTAGCTGGCGGGGGCATAACGGGGGAGCAGTACTTC. Protein: CASSVAGGGITGEQYF.

Of note for this clonotype: Compared with germline, one end of the junction differs, possibly owing to a read error. The chain combines TRBV7-2 with TRBJ2-1; possibly TRBD2 for D (7 bases). The germline V gene has CDR1 SGHTA and CDR2 FQGNSA. The CDR3 has 14 amino acids. Here the CDR3 reads CASSLGGGTNAQFF. The DNA for the CDR3 is TGTGCCAGCAGCTTAGGCGGGGGCACAAATGCGCAGTTCTTC.

The chain carries TRBV24-1 and TRBJ2-6, with D unresolved. The V end lost 10 bases, the J end lost 0 bases, and 6 bases lay between the germline ends. Germline values: CDR1 KGHDR, CDR2 SFDVKD. The CDR3 consists of 13 residues. In DNA form, the CDR3 reads TGTGCCACGGAGCGCTCTGGGGCCAACGTCCTGACTTTC. Translating it yields CATERSGANVLTF.

The chain links TRBV5-1 to TRBJ2-5; 8 nucleotides align to TRBD2. Losses at the gene ends were 8 bases for V and 5 bases for J; bases not matched to a gene: 11. Germline assignment: CDR1 SGHRS and CDR2 YFSETQ. The CDR3 length is 14 residues. The CDR3 DNA is TGCGCCAGTAAGGCACTCCCGGGGGGGGAGACCCAGTACTTC. Translating gives CASKALPGGETQYF. Variable domain in full (rest from reference TRBV5-1 and TRBJ2-5): KAGVTQTPRYLIKTRGQQVTLSCSPISGHRSVSWYQQTPGQGLQFLFEYFSETQRNKGNFPGRFSGRQFSNSRSEMNVSTLELGDSALYLCASKALPGGETQYFGPGTRLLVL.

This clonotype was counted between two and nine times. This chain uses TRBV10-3 with TRBJ2-5, with 13 nucleotides matching TRBD2. Germline trimming cut 4 bases from V and 3 bases from J; bases unmatched to any gene: 2. This CDR3 comprises 15 residues. From germline, CDR1 is ENHRY and CDR2 SYGVKD. CDR3 sequence: CAISGTSGGKETQYF. CDR3 bases: TGTGCCATCAGTGGGACTAGCGGGGGAAAAGAGACCCAGTACTTC.

Concerning this clonotype itself: The limits of the CDR3 on the DNA are not certain, so only TCRdb's listed CDR3 is given. CDR3 amino acids: CASSALGVGTGTQFF. The rearrangement joins TRBV12-3 or TRBV12-4 to TRBJ2-3; the table's D call of TRBD1 was not tested on the DNA. The CDR3 contains 15 residues when both ends are counted.

This clonotype turned up a few times. The chain carries TRBV27 and TRBJ1-1, with 7 bases lining up with TRBD1. V lost 4 bases, J lost 3 bases, and 8 bases stayed unmatched. Germline loops: CDR1 MNHEY, CDR2 SMNVEV (reference sequence). The length of the CDR3 is 15 residues. The CDR3, as DNA: TGTGCCAGCAGTTCTCGGACAGGAAGGGACACTGAAGCTTTCTTT. Its protein is CASSSRTGRDTEAFF.

This clonotype was observed a handful of times. The chain carries TRBV7-6 and TRBJ1-2; D is possibly TRBD1 (5 bases). The V gene's germline CDR1 is SGHVS and CDR2 FNYEAQ. The CDR3 is made up of 16 amino acids. V was pared by 6 bases and J by 8 bases, with 25 bases between. CDR3: CASSVGQGGSLEGYTF. The CDR3 DNA sequence: TGTGCCAGCAGTGTGGGGCAGGGTGGCTCTCTCGAGGGCTACACCTTC.

The chain carries TRBV24-1 and TRBJ2-1, with D maybe TRBD1 (5 bases). The CDR3 runs 12 residues. Germline lookup yields CDR1 KGHDR and CDR2 SFDVKD. The V end was cut by 4 bases, the J end by 5 bases, with 5 bases between. CDR3 nucleotides: TGTGCCACCAGTGACAGGGACAATGAGCAGTTCTTC. The encoded protein is CATSDRDNEQFF.

This clonotype has a count of ten or more. The chain is built from TRBV6-1 and TRBJ2-2; D gene uncertain. The CDR3 is 15 residues long. Trimming cost V 2 bases and J 1 base, with 8 bases left between them. Germline CDR1 is MNHNS and CDR2 is SASEGT. The DNA of the CDR3 is TGTGCCAGCAGTGAAAACAGAGGGAACACCGGGGAGCTGTTTTTT. Encoded protein: CASSENRGNTGELFF.

In this sample, this clonotype turned up many times. The CDR3 spells CASSVKMNTEAFF. CDR3 DNA: TGTGCCAGCAGTGTGAAGATGAACACTGAAGCTTTCTTT. The rearrangement joins TRBV6-1 to TRBJ1-1; unclear D gene. V lost 4 bases to trimming and J lost 0 bases, with 6 bases between them. From germline, CDR1 is MNHNS and CDR2 SASEGT. This CDR3 comprises 13 residues.

The V gene is TRBV7-3, the J gene TRBJ2-6; weak D call: TRBD1 (6 bases). V was cut by 5 bases and J by 0 bases, with 8 bases left in between. Germline lookup yields CDR1 SGHTA and CDR2 FQGTGA. The CDR3 is 15 amino acids. CDR3 amino acids: CASSLDSSGANVLTF. The CDR3 DNA reads TGTGCCAGCAGCCTGGACAGCTCTGGGGCCAACGTCCTGACTTTC.

This clonotype was seen repeatedly, ten times or more. The rearrangement links TRBV6-1 to TRBJ2-1; D gene unclear. The CDR3 sequence is 14 residues long. V was cut by 4 bases and J by 8 bases, with 15 bases left in between. Looked up from germline, CDR1 is MNHNS and CDR2 is SASEGT. CDR3 bases: TGTGCCAGCAGTGTGGTTATGGGGTTAGATGAGCAGTTCTTC. It encodes CASSVVMGLDEQFF.

The chain is built from TRBV30 and TRBJ2-3; no reliable D call. The CDR3 runs to 11 residues. V lost 1 base and J lost 6, with 5 bases in between. Germline assignment: CDR1 GTSNPN and CDR2 SVGIG (reference sequence). DNA of the CDR3: TGTGCCTGGAGTGCGCGGGATACGCAGTATTTT. It is translated as CAWSARDTQYF.

Note on this clonotype: Compared with germline, one end of the junction differs, possibly owing to a read error. The rearrangement joins TRBV6-5 to TRBJ2-3; D not resolved. This CDR3 region has 14 residues. Germline loops: CDR1 MNHEY, CDR2 SVGAGI. The CDR3 protein is CASSYTTGRETLYF. Written as DNA, the CDR3 is TGTGCCAGCAGTTACACGACTGGCCGCGAGACGCTGTATTTT.

The CDR3 is CASRAAGSSLHF. CDR3 DNA: TGTGCCAGCAGAGCTGCGGGGTCTTCCCTCCACTTT. The chain joins TRBV6-1 to TRBJ1-6; no clear D. The V end was cut by 6 bases, the J end by 14 bases, with 14 bases between. This CDR3 has 12 amino acids. CDR1 and CDR2 from the germline V gene are MNHNS and SASEGT.

CDR3 sequence reads: CASNQPGLGADTQYF. CDR3 DNA: TGTGCCAGCAACCAGCCGGGACTAGGGGCAGATACGCAGTATTTT. This chain links TRBV6-1 with TRBJ2-3, with TRBD2 identical over 8 bases. The germline CDR1 and CDR2 sequences are MNHNS and SASEGT. V lost 7 bases to trimming and J lost 4 bases; unmatched junction nucleotides: 10. The CDR3 is 15 amino acids.

In nucleotides, the CDR3 is TGTGCCAGCAGCCCCATGGGGAGCCTGAACACTGAAGCTTTCTTT. Translation: CASSPMGSLNTEAFF. The chain employs TRBV14 and TRBJ1-1; D not resolved. CDR3 size: 15 residues. Trimming cost V 4 bases and J 0 bases, with 12 bases left between them. Germline CDR1 reads SGHDN; CDR2 reads FVKESK.

V gene TRBV10-3 combines with J gene TRBJ2-6; a possible D gene is TRBD1 (6 bases). The V end lost 11 bases, the J end lost 1 base, and 15 bases lay between the germline ends. The CDR3 has 15 amino acids. Germline-derived CDR1 and CDR2 are ENHRY and SYGVKD. CDR3 region: CAFLSGQSGANVLTF. In DNA form, the CDR3 reads TGTGCCTTCCTATCTGGACAGTCTGGGGCCAACGTCCTGACTTTC.

Relative to its sample, this clonotype is medium-sized. The chain joins TRBV27 to TRBJ2-2; D is undetermined. CDR3 length: 14 residues. Deletions cut 4 bases from V and 0 bases from J, with 6 bases between. The germline V gene encodes CDR1 MNHEY and CDR2 SMNVEV (reference sequence). This chain's CDR3 is CASSSKANTGELFF. CDR3 nucleotides: TGTGCCAGCAGTTCAAAAGCGAACACCGGGGAGCTGTTTTTT.